This T cell receptor beta chain was observed in a study of identical twins. Findings of the study overall: Models predicted too little out-of-frame TCR alpha sharing in monozygotic twins. Abundant cord blood beta clonotypes carried fewer insertions; memory repertoires showed none. Sequences that were beta out-of-frame showed weaker excess twin sharing.

V lost 6 bases and J 0 bases, leaving 12 bases between the germline ends. The CDR3 totals 14 residues. In germline, CDR1 is DFQATT, CDR2 SNEGSKA (reference sequence). This clonotype was seen a handful of times. Its antigen is not identified. In TCRdb, the 5' RACE reads were re-called with MiXCR into one record per CDR3 protein. The sample carries about 530,000 distinct CDR3 sequences, around 15% recorded once. This sample was also put to use in a study of yellow fever vaccine responses in identical twins. That work adds: Reports say the vaccine T cell response in twins looked partly convergent and partly personalized.

The sample taken for sequencing was CD4+ T cells sorted from blood. The sequence was collected from a woman between 18 and 29 years old in good health. V usage is TRBV20-1 and J usage is TRBJ2-1; the D is unclear. Here the CDR3 DNA reads TGCAGTGCGCTTCGGGTTAGCTCCTACAATGAGCAGTTCTTC. As protein: CSALRVSSYNEQFF.